The 18 T cell receptor beta chains below come from one sample, sequenced in a study of cytomegalovirus exposure and HLA in healthy donors. Clones were read by immunoSEQ multiplex PCR, and TCRdb kept only the in-frame ones, dropping some. The sample consists of some 130,000 clones, approximately 85% of them appearing once. Sequences were obtained from PBMCs. All receptors come from a woman aged 30 to 39 in good health and CMV-seronegative.

The gene calls are TRBV5-6 and TRBJ2-1; TRBD2 matches at 7 bases. The germline V gene encodes CDR1 SGHDT and CDR2 YYEEEE. V trimming: 5 bases; J trimming: 0 bases; junction bases outside the gene matches: 5. CDR3 length: 15 residues. CDR3 nucleotides: TGTGCCAGCAGTTCCGGGAGGAGCTCCTACAATGAGCAGTTCTTC. It yields the protein CASSSGRSSYNEQFF. Variable domain in full (rest from reference TRBV5-6 and TRBJ2-1): DAGVTQSPTHLIKTRGQQVTLRCSPKSGHDTVSWYQQALGQGPQFIFQYYEEEERQRGNFPDRFSGHQFPNYSSELNVNALLLGDSALYLCASSSGRSSYNEQFFGPGTRLTVL.

The rearrangement links TRBV7-3 to TRBJ2-3; the match to TRBD2 covers 9 bases. Germline V gene sequence: CDR1 SGHTA, CDR2 FQGTGA. V lost 3 bases and J lost 0; bases outside the gene matches: 1. The CDR3 runs 15 residues. In DNA form, the CDR3 reads TGTGCCAGCAGCTTGGCGGGGGGGAGCACAGATACGCAGTATTTT. As protein: CASSLAGGSTDTQYF.

The chain links TRBV7-3 to TRBJ2-2, with 7 bases lining up with TRBD1. J lost 0 bases, V lost 10 bases, and 11 bases had no gene match. The germline V gene has CDR1 SGHTA and CDR2 FQGTGA. The CDR3 contains 16 residues. The CDR3 loop is CATAPGQAPNTGELFF. The CDR3 DNA follows: TGTGCCACCGCCCCAGGACAGGCACCGAACACCGGGGAGCTGTTTTTT.

The chain has TRBV5-1 and TRBJ1-2, with D unresolved. The CDR3 length is 14 residues. The V gene lost 4 bases and the J gene lost 2 bases, with 12 bases spanning the gap. CDR1 is SGHRS, CDR2 YFSETQ, per germline. The CDR3 nucleotides are TGCGCCAGCAGCCCCGTTGGGCAGAACTATGGCTACACCTTC. This translates into CASSPVGQNYGYTF.

This chain uses TRBV2 with TRBJ2-7, with TRBD1 identical over 10 bases. Trimming removed 6 bases from V and 4 bases from J; junction bases left unmatched: 3. Germline V lookup: CDR1 SNHLY, CDR2 FYNNEI. CDR3 length: 13 amino acids. The CDR3 nucleotides are TGTGCCAGCAGGGTGGACAGGGGGTACGAGCAGTACTTC. It encodes CASRVDRGYEQYF.

The chain couples TRBV25-1 to TRBJ1-1; the match to TRBD1 covers 8 bases. V lost 5 bases to trimming and J lost 4 bases; unmatched junction nucleotides: 9. CDR3 length equals 15 residues. Per germline, CDR1 MGHDK and CDR2 SYGVNS. The CDR3 coding sequence is TGTGCCAGCAGTCCTAACAGGGGGTGGATCACTGAAGCTTTCTTT. It is translated as CASSPNRGWITEAFF.

The rearrangement uses TRBV5-4 and TRBJ1-5, with TRBD1 identical over 8 bases. The junction had 2 bases not matched to a gene; V was cut back by 3 bases and J by 6 bases. This CDR3 spans 13 amino acids. The germline CDR1 and CDR2 sequences are SGHNT and YYREEE (reference sequence). The CDR3 spells CASSSGGGQPQHF. DNA for the CDR3: TGTGCCAGCAGCTCAGGGGGCGGTCAGCCCCAGCATTTT.

The chain joins TRBV28 to TRBJ1-4; TRBD1 is a possible D gene (6 bases). The germline V gene has CDR1 MDHEN and CDR2 SYDVKM. Trimming pared 5 bases from V and 8 bases from J, leaving 18 bases between. The CDR3 runs to 15 residues. The CDR3 DNA is TGTGCCAGCAGTACCCACGGGGGGCAGAGGGAAAAACTGTTTTTT. Protein: CASSTHGGQREKLFF. Together with reference TRBV28 and TRBJ1-4, the CDR3 gives the full variable domain: DVKVTQSSRYLVKRTGEKVFLECVQDMDHENMFWYRQDPGLGLRLIYFSYDVKMKEKGDIPEGYSVSREKKERFSLILESASTNQTSMYLCASSTHGGQREKLFFGSGTQLSVL.

In this sample, this clone turned up once. The chain employs TRBV6-1 and TRBJ1-3, with D perhaps TRBD1 (6 bases). The germline V and J ends were trimmed by 7 bases and 4 bases, with 11 bases remaining between them. The CDR3 has 13 amino acids. The germline CDR1 and CDR2 sequences are MNHNS and SASEGT. The CDR3 region is CASKQGSGNTIYF. CDR3 in DNA: TGTGCCAGCAAACAGGGAAGCGGAAACACCATATATTTT.

The rearrangement joins TRBV5-1 to TRBJ1-4; D gene ambiguous. The V gene lost 1 base and the J gene lost 3 bases, with 7 bases spanning the gap. This CDR3 has 14 amino acids. Germline V gene data show CDR1 as SGHRS and CDR2 as YFSETQ. CDR3 bases: TGCGCCAGCAGCTTGTTTGCAGCTAATGAAAAACTGTTTTTT. It is translated as CASSLFAANEKLFF.

This clone occurred a few times. As DNA, the CDR3 is TGTGCCAGCAGTTCCGGGGGGGGCACGGGCACTGAAGCTTTCTTT. Its translation: CASSSGGGTGTEAFF. J is TRBJ1-1 and V is TRBV6-6, with D possibly TRBD1 on 6 matching bases. Germline assignment: CDR1 MNHNY and CDR2 SVGAGI (reference sequence). The germline V and J ends were trimmed by 4 bases and 4 bases, with 16 bases remaining between them. This CDR3 comprises 15 residues.

CDR3 in amino acids: CASSQAGSGGVTDTQYF. For the CDR3, the DNA is TGTGCCAGCAGCCAAGCGGGATCCGGCGGGGTCACAGATACGCAGTATTTT. The chain recombines TRBV14 with TRBJ2-3; possibly TRBD2 for D (6 bases). This CDR3 is built from 17 residues. The germline V gene encodes CDR1 SGHDN and CDR2 FVKESK. V lost 1 base and J 2 bases, leaving 16 bases between the germline ends.

Concerning this clone: One junction end does not reproduce the germline sequence, and a read error may be involved. The chain carries TRBV7-7 and TRBJ2-1; 10 bases fit TRBD1. The germline V gene encodes CDR1 SSHAT and CDR2 FNYEAQ (reference sequence). The CDR3 is made up of 13 amino acids. CDR3 protein: CASSRDRGGEQFF. The CDR3, as DNA: TGTGCTAGCAGCCGGGACAGGGGAGGTGAGCAGTTCTTC.

This chain links TRBV6-6 with TRBJ1-2; D is unclear. Germline loops: CDR1 MNHNY, CDR2 SVGAGI (reference sequence). Between the trimmed V and J ends, which lost 7 bases and 8 bases, there was a span of 17 bases. This CDR3 contains 13 residues. In nucleotides, the CDR3 is TGTGCCAGCAAAAAGGGCGGGGAGTGGGGCTACACCTTC. Protein sequence: CASKKGGEWGYTF.

This sequence joins TRBV9 and TRBJ2-3, with 7 bases lining up with TRBD2. V lost 6 bases to trimming and J lost 2 bases; unmatched junction nucleotides: 9. Germline V CDR1 and CDR2: SGDLS, YYNGEE. The CDR3 totals 15 residues. The CDR3 here is CASTQLARHTDTQYF. In DNA, the CDR3 is TGTGCCAGCACCCAACTAGCGAGACACACAGATACGCAGTATTTT.

This CDR3 is CAIEDTYNEQFF. CDR3 DNA: TGTGCCATCGAGGATACCTACAATGAGCAGTTCTTC. The rearrangement links TRBV7-9 to TRBJ2-1; no clear D. Germline V gene data show CDR1 as SEHNR and CDR2 as FQNEAQ (reference sequence). The CDR3 sequence is 12 residues long. Trimming cost V 10 bases and J 2 bases, with 9 bases left between them. The full variable domain, its missing parts supplied by reference TRBV7-9 and TRBJ2-1, is DTGVSQNPRHKITKRGQNVTFRCDPISEHNRLYWYRQTLGQGPEFLTYFQNEAQLEKSRLLSDRFSAERPKGSFSTLEIQRTEQGDSAMYLCAIEDTYNEQFFGPGTRLTVL.

The J gene is TRBJ1-2, the V gene TRBV20-1; TRBD1 is a possible D gene (6 bases). This CDR3 contains 11 residues. Trimming took 5 bases from V and 6 from J, leaving 10 bases between them. Germline CDR1 is DFQATT and CDR2 is SNEGSKA (reference sequence). CDR3 loop: CSAPGADGYTF. CDR3 DNA: TGCAGTGCTCCAGGGGCGGATGGCTACACCTTC.

The rearrangement uses TRBV9 and TRBJ2-1, with D perhaps matching TRBD2 (6 bases). V lost 0 bases and J lost 2, with 15 bases in between. The CDR3 contains 17 residues. CDR1 is SGDLS, CDR2 YYNGEE, per germline. In DNA, the CDR3 is TGTGCCAGCAGCGTAGAGGGAACCACTAGCCCCTACAATGAGCAGTTCTTC. It encodes CASSVEGTTSPYNEQFF.